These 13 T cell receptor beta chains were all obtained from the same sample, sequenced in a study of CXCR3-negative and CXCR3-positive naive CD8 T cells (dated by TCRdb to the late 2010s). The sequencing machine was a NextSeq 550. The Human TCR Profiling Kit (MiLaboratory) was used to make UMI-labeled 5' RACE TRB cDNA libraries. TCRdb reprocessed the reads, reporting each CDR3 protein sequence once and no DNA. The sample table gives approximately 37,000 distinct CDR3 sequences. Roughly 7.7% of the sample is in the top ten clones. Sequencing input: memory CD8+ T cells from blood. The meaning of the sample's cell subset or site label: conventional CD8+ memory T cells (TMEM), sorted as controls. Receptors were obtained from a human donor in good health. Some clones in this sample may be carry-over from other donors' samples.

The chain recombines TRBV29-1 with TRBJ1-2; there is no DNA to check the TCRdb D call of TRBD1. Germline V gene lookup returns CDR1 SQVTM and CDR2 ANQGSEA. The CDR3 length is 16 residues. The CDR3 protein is CSGQILKQGFGYGYTF. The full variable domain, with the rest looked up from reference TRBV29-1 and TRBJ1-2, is SAVISQKPSRDICQRGTSLTIQCQVDSQVTMMFWYRQQPGQSLTLIATANQGSEATYESGFVIDKFPISRPNLTFSTLTVSNMSPEDSSIYLCSGQILKQGFGYGYTFGSGTRLTVV.

CDR3 sequence reads: CSVEAGLGYTF. The rearrangement uses TRBV29-1 and TRBJ1-2. The germline V gene encodes CDR1 SQVTM and CDR2 ANQGSEA. The CDR3 spans 11 residues. The whole variable domain, remainder taken from reference TRBV29-1 and TRBJ1-2, is SAVISQKPSRDICQRGTSLTIQCQVDSQVTMMFWYRQQPGQSLTLIATANQGSEATYESGFVIDKFPISRPNLTFSTLTVSNMSPEDSSIYLCSVEAGLGYTFGSGTRLTVV.

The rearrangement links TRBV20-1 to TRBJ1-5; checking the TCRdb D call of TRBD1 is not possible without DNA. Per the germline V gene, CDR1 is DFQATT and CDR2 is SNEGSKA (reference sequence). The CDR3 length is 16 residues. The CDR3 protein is CSARASGTGGLQPQHF.

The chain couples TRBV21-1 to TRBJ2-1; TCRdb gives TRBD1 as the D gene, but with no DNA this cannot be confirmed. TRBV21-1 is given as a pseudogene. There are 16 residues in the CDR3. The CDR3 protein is CASSEGDSRVGDEQFF.

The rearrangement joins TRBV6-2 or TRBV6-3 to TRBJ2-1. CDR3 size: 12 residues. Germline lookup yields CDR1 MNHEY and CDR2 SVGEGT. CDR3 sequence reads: CASSYSRNEQFF.

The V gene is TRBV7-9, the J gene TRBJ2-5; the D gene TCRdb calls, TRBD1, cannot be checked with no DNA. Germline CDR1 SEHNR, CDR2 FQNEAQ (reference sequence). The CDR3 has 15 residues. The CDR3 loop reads CASSPKGQLQETQYF.

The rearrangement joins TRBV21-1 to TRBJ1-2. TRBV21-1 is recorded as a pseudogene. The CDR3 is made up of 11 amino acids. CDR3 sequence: CASIESYGYTF.

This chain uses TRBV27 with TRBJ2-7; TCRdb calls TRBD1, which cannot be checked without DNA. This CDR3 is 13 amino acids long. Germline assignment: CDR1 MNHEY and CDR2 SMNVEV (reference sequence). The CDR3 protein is CASSLWDKDEQYF.

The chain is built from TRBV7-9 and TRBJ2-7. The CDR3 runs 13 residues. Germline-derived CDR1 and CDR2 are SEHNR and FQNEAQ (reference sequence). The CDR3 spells CASSSSGSYEQYF.

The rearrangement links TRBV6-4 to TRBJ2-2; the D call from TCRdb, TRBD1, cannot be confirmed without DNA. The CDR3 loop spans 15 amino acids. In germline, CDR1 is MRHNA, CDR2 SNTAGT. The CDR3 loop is CASSPRTGSTGELFF.

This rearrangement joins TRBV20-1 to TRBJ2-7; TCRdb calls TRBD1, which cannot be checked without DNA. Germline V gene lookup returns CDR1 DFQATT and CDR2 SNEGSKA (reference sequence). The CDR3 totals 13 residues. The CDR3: CSASGQGTYEQYF.

The CDR3 is CSVVAPWGQDTGELFF. The genes are TRBV29-1 and TRBJ2-2; the TCRdb D gene call, TRBD1, has no DNA to confirm it. The germline V gene encodes CDR1 SQVTM and CDR2 ANQGSEA. This CDR3 comprises 16 residues.

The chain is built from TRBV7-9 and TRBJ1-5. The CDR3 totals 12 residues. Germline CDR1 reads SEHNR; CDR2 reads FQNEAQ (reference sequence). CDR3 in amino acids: CASRHGSQPQHF.